One T cell receptor (beta chain) is described in this entry. These data originate in a study of blood T cell repertoires in COVID-19. Study background: Acute-phase and convalescent COVID-19 samples originated in the United States, Italy and Spain.

A COVID-19 case had been met by exposed participants during the 2 weeks before study entry. In the authors' methods: How many nucleated cells were present was estimated from reference gene primer amplification. Generated by immunoSEQ multiplex PCR, the TCRdb table keeps only in-frame clones and is missing some. The V and J calls and clone size were taken over from that table, and D and trimming were inferred from the DNA. The sample lists about 350,000 clones; about 88% were seen once. This CDR3 contains 12 residues. Trimming left V 3 bases short and J 12 bases short, with 9 bases between. Germline V gene sequence: CDR1 MDHEN, CDR2 SYDVKM.

This chain uses TRBV28 with TRBJ1-6; D uncertain. The TCR sequence derives from a woman aged 25 to 39 who had been exposed to COVID-19. Input material: PBMCs or T cells enriched from blood (not recorded which). The CDR3 protein is CASSFRVLPLHF. DNA of the CDR3: TGTGCCAGCAGTTTTCGTGTACTACCCCTCCACTTT. The full variable domain, rest sourced from reference TRBV28 and TRBJ1-6, is DVKVTQSSRYLVKRTGEKVFLECVQDMDHENMFWYRQDPGLGLRLIYFSYDVKMKEKGDIPEGYSVSREKKERFSLILESASTNQTSMYLCASSFRVLPLHFGNGTRLTVT.